The entry below gives a single T cell receptor (beta chain) sequence along with its context. This clonotype has at least ten counts. Its antigen remains unidentified. Base quality data are lacking; no much larger clone is found one base away. A patient counted as having stable Graves' hyperthyroidism if no progression to ophthalmopathy occurred over 18 months of follow-up. Hyperthyroidism patients were newly diagnosed, with disease duration under 2 months, and aged 18 to 65 years. Any patient with an uncontrolled infection, another autoimmune disease, pregnancy or lactation was excluded. Diagnoses were based on clinical symptoms, serum thyroxine and TRAb, thyroid ultrasound and orbital computed tomography. PBMCs were separated from around 9.1 ml of fresh peripheral blood using Ficoll-Paque density gradient centrifugation. Total RNA was extracted with Trizol reagent, and quality was checked on an Agilent 2100 Bioanalyzer.

These data come from a study of T cells in Graves' hyperthyroidism and ophthalmopathy (dated by TCRdb to about 2019). Regarding the complete study: Peripheral blood samples were taken at initial diagnosis, before any treatment was given. To identify distinguishing TCR V-J signatures, a discovery cohort of 95 to 100 patients was used, comprising 43 with Graves' ophthalmopathy and around 60 with stable Graves' hyperthyroidism. An independent validation cohort of fewer than 20 hyperthyroidism patients and some 15 patients who later progressed to ophthalmopathy tested prospective prediction of ophthalmopathy. The 90 to 100 discovery patients were randomly split 7:3 into training and test sets. In more than 5 Graves' hyperthyroidism patients, the study also compared T-cell repertoires from thyroid tissue with T-cell repertoires from blood. Once sampling was done, hyperthyroidism patients were given methimazole at a starting dose of 30 mg daily, whereas ophthalmopathy patients were given high-dose intravenous methylprednisolone. TCR Vbeta CDR3 sequencing of roughly 140 peripheral blood samples (under 45 ophthalmopathy, 75 hyperthyroidism and roughly 17 progressor patients) is reported in the paper.

The CDR3 runs 14 amino acids, cysteine and phenylalanine included. Only the CDR3 region is kept as DNA, spanning 42 bases read in frame from base 1. The germline V gene encodes CDR1 KGHDR and CDR2 SFDVKD. V was cut back by 4 bases and J by 3 bases, leaving a gap of 10 bases between them. Study-wide findings and limitations: In validation, the model predicted progression to ophthalmopathy with 55% to 71% sensitivity and approximately 72% specificity, a median of 6.5 months before onset. Most expanded thyroid clonotypes (frequency above 0.001) were also detected in blood, a finding suggesting that blood repertoires may reflect thyroid immune responses. No statistical method was used to set the sample size in advance, and investigators knew the group allocation. Ophthalmopathy was separated from stable hyperthyroidism by a 13 V-J signature model, with 87.88% sensitivity and about 81% specificity obtained in cross-validation and 80%/75% obtained in testing.

The TCR beta CDR3 regions were amplified from the RNA transcripts. The first round of RT-PCR for the TCR CDR3 was performed with the HTBI primer set and the Qiagen OneStep RT-PCR kit. A second multiplex PCR round built the libraries, followed by size selection and purification. The libraries were sequenced on an Illumina HiSeq2000 using paired-end 100 bp reads. Processing in the source paper ran as follows. Raw data were processed with SOAPnuke, discarding reads with adapters, uncalled bases, mean Phred below 15, or no exact constant-primer or identifier match. COPE v1.2.5 was used to merge the high-quality paired reads, and each unique nucleotide sequence was defined as a clonotype. MiTCR v1.1 was used to align the clonotypes against IMGT TRBV, TRBD and TRBJ reference segments. Analysis was restricted to V-J combinations with a frequency above 0.0001, which covered approximately 99% of repertoires. The TCS score was defined as F50 (clonal expansion) divided by E x V (chaos), with BLOSUM62-based TCRdist calculated between CDR3 peptides within each V-J. Welch's t-statistics and random forest reduced roughly 540 V-J features to fewer than 15, which were used in a naive Bayes classifier (R e1071). TCRdb trimmed public reads at Q25 via fastp, called clones via MiXCR and kept in-frame beta chains. Entries that share a CDR3 protein sequence are merged under the most common genes and DNA. TCRdb, rather than the study authors, made the V and J calls. The sample table records more than 300,000 distinct CDR3 sequences; over 10% of these occur just once. The ten largest clones take up about 9.1% of the sample.

This receptor was identified in a woman aged 18-29 years with Graves' hyperthyroidism. Material: blood. The V and J genes are TRBV24-1 and TRBJ2-3; the D gene is unclear. The nucleotide sequence reads as follows: TGTGCCACCAGTGACCCCGTGTCGACAGATACGCAGTATTTT. The encoded protein is CATSDPVSTDTQYF.